This T cell receptor (beta chain) came from a study of beta chain features in type 1 diabetes. Turning to the study itself: Analysis included around 100 million sorted cells drawn from all samples. Study-level results: Patients with Type 1 diabetes showed moderately but significantly shorter TCRB CDR3s in all four CD4+ subsets.

This clone showed up just a few times. The target antigen is unknown. Per the germline V gene, CDR1 is LGHNA and CDR2 is YSLEER. J was trimmed by 2 bases and V by 5 bases; bases with no gene match: 4. The CDR3 length is 16 residues. TCRB transcripts that were expressed got sequenced, as all of the isolated RNA had been reverse transcribed. The method was immunoSEQ multiplex PCR; TCRdb's version includes in-frame clones alone and lacks a portion of them. Of over 150,000 clones in the sample, under 13% were seen once. The source material was central memory CD4+ T cells from blood. The sequence came from a man in his thirties or forties with type 1 diabetes. J is TRBJ2-1 and V is TRBV4-3; the match to TRBD2 covers 12 bases. As DNA, the CDR3 is TGCGCCAGCAGCGCCCGGACTAGCGGGGCCTACAATGAGCAGTTCTTC. It encodes CASSARTSGAYNEQFF.